This record concerns one TCR beta chain sequence. In Seattle, patients joined the study during active infection and were tracked longitudinally. From germline, CDR1 is SGHVS and CDR2 FQNEAQ. This CDR3 spans 14 amino acids. Germline trimming cut 6 bases from V and 6 bases from J; bases unmatched to any gene: 7. This record comes from a study of blood T cell repertoires in COVID-19. For the study at large: Whether acute or convalescent, the COVID-19 samples came from the United States, Italy and Spain. PBMCs, B-cell-depleted T cells, or T cells were the source of the cDNA or gDNA that made up the material.

The authors' processing: From reference gene primer amplification, estimates of nucleated cell counts were derived. Measured with immunoSEQ multiplex PCR; TCRdb has only the in-frame clones, and not every one. That table furnishes V, J and clone size, whereas the DNA furnished D and trimming. This table has 150,000 to 200,000 clones, 82% appearing once. Sequencing was done on a sample of peripheral blood. The chain recombines TRBV7-8 with TRBJ2-2; 7 bases align to TRBD1. This clonotype originated in a woman between 40 and 55 years old with COVID-19, enrolled during active disease. The CDR3 DNA follows: TGTGCCAGCAGGTCCTCAGGACAGGCCGGGGAGCTGTTTTTT. Protein sequence: CASRSSGQAGELFF.